This T cell receptor beta chain is drawn from a study of lung T cells in sarcoidosis with Löfgren's syndrome. TCRdb itself ran the reads through MiXCR, one entry per CDR3 protein. The sample includes tens of thousands of distinct CDR3 sequences, 20% to 25% of them seen just once. The sequence was collected from a human donor with sarcoidosis (Löfgren's syndrome or another form), or a control subject (not recorded which). The sequenced material came from CD4+ T cells from PBMCs.

The CDR3 DNA is TGTGCCAGTAGTACTAGACAGGTCCTCAATCAGCCCCAGCATTTT. It codes for CASSTRQVLNQPQHF. This chain connects TRBV19 to TRBJ1-5; tentative D call: TRBD1 (6 bases). In germline, CDR1 is LNHDA, CDR2 SQIVND (reference sequence). This CDR3 is 15 amino acids long. The germline V and J ends were trimmed by 4 bases and 3 bases, with 13 bases remaining between them.